Below, 31 T cell receptor beta chains from the same sample are listed, as sequenced in a study of blood T cells in healthy people across ages. Then a second PCR, running roughly 6 to 11 cycles, was carried out with a sample-barcoded 5' primer and a J-beta primer mix. TCRdb ran MiXCR on the 5' RACE reads and lists one entry per CDR3 protein. The profile covers fewer than 2,000,000 distinct CDR3 sequences, with around 36% appearing a single time and approximately 10% taken by the ten largest. Specimen: blood. These receptors were collected from a woman aged 25 to 39 in good health.

This clonotype appeared many times. V usage is TRBV20-1 and J usage is TRBJ1-5; D ambiguous. The germline V and J ends were trimmed by 0 bases and 4 bases, with 4 bases remaining between them. The CDR3 length is 12 residues. Germline V gene lookup returns CDR1 DFQATT and CDR2 SNEGSKA (reference sequence). The CDR3 here is CSARDLNQPQHF. DNA of the CDR3: TGCAGTGCTAGAGATCTGAATCAGCCCCAGCATTTT.

V and J are TRBV6-5 and TRBJ2-7, with D perhaps TRBD1 (5 bases). There are 15 residues in the CDR3. The germline CDR1 and CDR2 sequences are MNHEY and SVGAGI. The ends were cut back, 2 bases at V and 5 bases at J, with 16 bases in the middle. The CDR3 loop is CASSYGRTSVDEQYF. The CDR3 DNA reads as TGTGCCAGCAGTTACGGTAGGACATCTGTCGACGAGCAGTACTTC.

The CDR3 DNA follows: TGCGCCAGCAGCTTGAAAGGACAGACATACGAGCAGTACTTC. This codes for CASSLKGQTYEQYF. The J gene is TRBJ2-7, the V gene TRBV5-1; perhaps TRBD1 as D (6 bases). The CDR3 length is 14 residues. The ends were cut back, 1 base at V and 4 bases at J, with 12 bases in the middle. In germline, CDR1 is SGHRS, CDR2 YFSETQ.

This clonotype appeared a single time. With a much larger clone just one base away, this may be a read error. This chain uses TRBV29-1 with TRBJ2-3; the D gene is possibly TRBD1 (5 bases). The V end was cut by 7 bases, the J end by 3 bases, with 11 bases between. Germline V gene sequence: CDR1 SQVTM, CDR2 ANQGSEA. This CDR3 has 12 amino acids. CDR3 coding DNA: TGCAGCGGCGTCCCAGGGACAGATACGCAGTATTTT. Amino acids: CSGVPGTDTQYF.

Comment on this clonotype: With a much larger clone just one base away, this may be a read error. This chain joins TRBV28 and TRBJ2-1, with D perhaps TRBD2 (5 bases). The DNA end is a closer match to TRBJ2-7, so the J assignment may be wrong. Germline CDR1 and CDR2: MDHEN and SYDVKM. The CDR3 extends over 16 amino acids. CDR3 protein: CASISRSGKTYNEQYF. CDR3 coding DNA: TGTGCCAGCATAAGTAGGAGCGGCAAAACCTACAATGAGCAGTACTTC.

This clonotype was picked up a small number of times. The chain is built from TRBV20-1 and TRBJ1-6; TRBD1 matches at 8 bases. The germline V gene encodes CDR1 DFQATT and CDR2 SNEGSKA (reference sequence). CDR3 size: 13 residues. After removal of 7 bases from V and 10 bases from J, the junction contained 9 bases not matched to a gene. The CDR3 protein is CSGGAGGDSPLHF. The CDR3 DNA is TGCAGTGGGGGCGCAGGGGGCGACTCACCCCTCCACTTT.

As regards this clonotype: A single base separates this from a much larger clone, so it may be a read error. This sequence joins TRBV5-1 and TRBJ2-1; 9 positions match TRBD2. The CDR3 covers 15 residues. With 5 bases clipped from V and 6 bases from J, the junction kept 9 bases outside the gene matches. CDR1 and CDR2 from the germline V gene are SGHRS and YFSETQ. CDR3 nucleotide sequence: TGCGCCAGCAGTTTGTCCGGGACTAGCAGCAATGAGCAGTTCTTC. It is translated as CASSLSGTSSNEQFF.

The chain combines TRBV27 with TRBJ2-7; D might be TRBD2 (7 bases). Judging by the DNA end, TRBJ2-4 fits better; the J call may be wrong. CDR1 is MNHEY and CDR2 is SMNVEV in the germline V gene (reference sequence). The CDR3 is 16 amino acids. The CDR3 DNA sequence: TGTGCCAGCTCCCGATGGGGGGCGGGAGACAAAAACATTCAGTACTTC. Its protein product is CASSRWGAGDKNIQYF.

V is TRBV6-1 and J is TRBJ2-5; 12 bases agree with TRBD2. Germline CDR1 and CDR2: MNHNS and SASEGT. Losses at the gene ends were 6 bases for V and 1 base for J; bases not matched to a gene: 12. This CDR3 region has 18 residues. The CDR3 sequence is CASSQTSGGTILQETQYF. In DNA form, the CDR3 reads TGTGCCAGCAGCCAGACTAGCGGGGGAACTATCCTCCAAGAGACCCAGTACTTC.

This clonotype occurred a few times. Its ends do not fully match the called genes, so a read error is possible. The genes are TRBV11-1 and TRBJ2-7; 10 bases fit TRBD2. Germline-derived CDR1 and CDR2 are SGHAT and FQDESV (reference sequence). The CDR3 spans 14 residues. The CDR3 protein is CASSLAGVFYEQYF. In DNA, the CDR3 is TGTGCCAGCAGCCTAGCGGGAGTCTTCTACGAGCAGTACTTC.

The chain has TRBV20-1 and TRBJ2-7; 10 nucleotides match TRBD1. The CDR3 has 12 residues. The germline V gene encodes CDR1 DFQATT and CDR2 SNEGSKA (reference sequence). This chain's CDR3 is CSGQGGRNEQYF. CDR3 sequence (DNA): TGCAGCGGACAGGGGGGCAGGAACGAGCAGTACTTC.

J is TRBJ1-5 and V is TRBV4-1, with 7 bases fitting TRBD1. CDR3 size: 18 residues. Germline assignment: CDR1 MGHRA and CDR2 YSYEKL. After removal of 3 bases from V and 1 base from J, the junction contained 12 bases not matched to a gene. This chain's CDR3 is CASSQLIGGGRSNQPQHF. The CDR3 bases are TGCGCCAGCAGCCAGCTAATAGGGGGCGGGAGAAGCAATCAGCCCCAGCATTTT.

The chain joins TRBV5-1 to TRBJ1-3; TRBD1 might be the D (6 bases). The CDR3 extends over 15 amino acids. Germline CDR1 SGHRS, CDR2 YFSETQ. Trimming cost V 3 bases and J 2 bases, with 12 bases left between them. The CDR3 is CASSSRQAPGNTIYF. For the CDR3, the DNA is TGCGCCAGCAGCTCCAGACAGGCCCCTGGAAACACCATATATTTT.

The genes are TRBV9 and TRBJ2-7, with 8 bases aligning to TRBD2. The CDR3 extends over 15 amino acids. The V segment lost 0 bases and the J segment 6 bases; nucleotides outside the gene matches: 8. The germline gives CDR1 SGDLS, CDR2 YYNGEE. CDR3 sequence: CASSVAGGPAGEQYF. The DNA for the CDR3 is TGTGCCAGCAGCGTAGCGGGGGGGCCAGCGGGCGAGCAGTACTTC.

This sequence joins TRBV5-1 and TRBJ1-1, with 10 bases lining up with TRBD1. The CDR3 contains 16 residues. Trimming cost V 0 bases and J 1 base; bases outside gene matches: 3. Germline values: CDR1 SGHRS, CDR2 YFSETQ. CDR3 in amino acids: CASSLGTGGANTEAFF. CDR3 nucleotides: TGCGCCAGCAGCTTGGGGACAGGGGGGGCGAACACTGAAGCTTTCTTT.

This clonotype was detected many times. V gene TRBV5-1 combines with J gene TRBJ2-5; no reliable D call. The CDR3 covers 15 residues. The germline V gene encodes CDR1 SGHRS and CDR2 YFSETQ. Trimming removed 4 bases at V and 5 bases at J, with 18 bases between. CDR3 residues: CASSAGRDRRETQYF. CDR3 nucleotides: TGCGCCAGCAGCGCAGGACGCGACCGGCGGGAGACCCAGTACTTC.

The table lists this clonotype with a few counts. The rearrangement uses TRBV7-6 and TRBJ2-2; D unresolved. The CDR3 is 17 amino acids. Germline V gene data show CDR1 as SGHVS and CDR2 as FNYEAQ. Trimming removed 5 bases at V and 1 base at J, with 17 bases between. This CDR3 is CASSGAFGYRNTGELFF. In DNA form, the CDR3 reads TGTGCCAGCAGCGGAGCCTTTGGTTACCGGAACACCGGGGAGCTGTTTTTT.

CDR3: CASRGGANEQFF. CDR3 sequence (DNA): TGCGCCAGCAGAGGAGGGGCGAATGAGCAGTTCTTC. The chain carries TRBV4-1 and TRBJ2-1, with a weak D call TRBD2 (6 bases). Trimming removed 6 bases at V and 7 bases at J, with 10 bases between. The CDR3 extends over 12 amino acids. Germline V lookup: CDR1 MGHRA, CDR2 YSYEKL.

The rearrangement joins TRBV20-1 to TRBJ2-7; maybe TRBD2 (6 bases). Trimming stripped 3 bases from V and 2 bases from J, with 23 bases between. The CDR3 length is 17 residues. Looked up from germline, CDR1 is DFQATT and CDR2 is SNEGSKA (reference sequence). As DNA, the CDR3 is TGCAGTGCTAGGCCCTGGGGCGGGGACGCCGTCACCTACGAGCAGTACTTC. Translation gives CSARPWGGDAVTYEQYF.

A note on this clonotype: No conserved phenylalanine or tryptophan ends this CDR3, so it is likely a read error. The V call is TRBV6-5, the J call TRBJ1-2, with D unresolved. The CDR3 is 15 residues long. Germline V CDR1 and CDR2: MNHEY, SVGAGI. The germline V and J ends were trimmed by 5 bases and 0 bases, with 13 bases remaining between them. DNA for the CDR3: TGTGCCAGCAGTCCCTCCGTAGTCCCTAACTATGGCTACACCTTG. It yields the protein CASSPSVVPNYGYTL.

This rearrangement joins TRBV3-1 to TRBJ2-4; 8 bases match TRBD2. Trimming took 6 bases from V and 9 from J; bases not matched to a gene: 10. Germline lookup yields CDR1 LGHDT and CDR2 YNNKEL (reference sequence). This CDR3 is built from 14 residues. Here the CDR3 DNA reads TGTGCCAGCAGTCCCAGCGGGAGTAGGGGCATTCAGTACTTC. It translates to CASSPSGSRGIQYF.

Written as DNA, the CDR3 is TGTGCCAGCAGCCTTCGGGGACGGGACAATGAGCAGTTCTTC. Protein sequence: CASSLRGRDNEQFF. This chain links TRBV7-8 with TRBJ2-1; D is perhaps TRBD1 or TRBD2 (5 bases each). V was clipped by 5 bases and J by 5 bases, with 13 bases between them. In germline, CDR1 is SGHVS, CDR2 FQNEAQ. This CDR3 has 14 residues.

This clonotype showed up just a few times. The V call is TRBV7-9, the J call TRBJ2-5; 9 bases line up with TRBD1. Unmatched junction bases numbered 13, after V lost 0 bases and J lost 5 bases. Germline loops: CDR1 SEHNR, CDR2 FQNEAQ (reference sequence). This CDR3 spans 18 amino acids. CDR3 sequence: CASSLAESLQGARETQYF. The CDR3 coding sequence is TGTGCCAGCAGCTTAGCCGAGAGTTTACAGGGGGCGCGGGAGACCCAGTACTTC.

The V and J genes are TRBV20-1 and TRBJ2-7; TRBD1 agrees at 8 bases. The trim removed 7 bases at V and 2 bases at J, leaving 1 base unmatched. CDR3 length equals 11 residues. Per germline, CDR1 DFQATT and CDR2 SNEGSKA (reference sequence). As DNA, the CDR3 is TGCAGTGGGGGACAGGCCTACGAGCAGTACTTC. Amino acid sequence: CSGGQAYEQYF.

This clonotype was seen a handful of times. DNA of the CDR3: TGCAGTGTTAAGGGGACGTATGATAATTCACCCCTCCACTTT. Its translation is CSVKGTYDNSPLHF. This rearrangement joins TRBV20-1 to TRBJ1-6, with D possibly matching TRBD1 (5 bases). Trimming left V 7 bases short and J 5 bases short, with 15 bases between. The CDR3 loop spans 14 amino acids. Germline V gene data show CDR1 as DFQATT and CDR2 as SNEGSKA (reference sequence).

This clonotype occurred a few times. The chain links TRBV20-1 to TRBJ2-1; D may be TRBD2 (5 bases). V shed 6 bases and J shed 0 bases, with 18 bases lying between them. Germline loops: CDR1 DFQATT, CDR2 SNEGSKA (reference sequence). This CDR3 comprises 16 residues. CDR3 loop: CSAPNQRLFSYNEQFF. The CDR3 bases are TGCAGTGCGCCCAACCAGCGGTTATTCTCCTACAATGAGCAGTTCTTC.

At least ten counts were recorded for this clonotype. This sequence joins TRBV29-1 and TRBJ2-1, with 16 nucleotides matching TRBD2. Looked up from germline, CDR1 is SQVTM and CDR2 is ANQGSEA. Trimming took 7 bases from V and 1 from J; bases not matched to a gene: 10. The CDR3 loop spans 18 amino acids. CDR3 DNA: TGCAGCGCCCGAGCGGGACTAGCGGGAGGGTTTTCCTACAATGAGCAGTTCTTC. It yields the protein CSARAGLAGGFSYNEQFF.

This clonotype was seen only a few times. The rearrangement joins TRBV29-1 to TRBJ1-2; D perhaps matches TRBD1 (6 bases). Germline V gene lookup returns CDR1 SQVTM and CDR2 ANQGSEA. Trimming removed 5 bases from V and 6 bases from J, with 16 bases in between. The CDR3 extends over 13 amino acids. The CDR3 nucleotides are TGCAGCGTTTCACCGGGACAATGGGATGGCTACACCTTC. It translates to CSVSPGQWDGYTF.

The V call is TRBV7-2, the J call TRBJ2-5, with D possibly called TRBD1 or TRBD2 (5 bases each). V lost 2 bases and J lost 11, with 30 bases in between. The CDR3 consists of 18 residues. Germline CDR1 and CDR2: SGHTA and FQGNSA. CDR3 in amino acids: CASSLTGYSGTTAYKQYF. CDR3 DNA sequence: TGTGCCAGCAGCTTAACAGGATATTCGGGGACGACAGCCTACAAGCAGTACTTC.

This clonotype showed up just a few times. CDR3 DNA sequence: TGTGCCAGCAGTTACCCGAATCCCTACAATGAGCAGTTCTTC. Translating gives CASSYPNPYNEQFF. This chain uses TRBV6-2 or TRBV6-3 with TRBJ2-1, with no clear D. Trimming pared 2 bases from V and 2 bases from J, leaving 7 bases between. There are 14 residues in the CDR3. Germline CDR1 and CDR2: MNHEY and SVGEGT.

The chain uses TRBV4-1 and TRBJ2-3, with D possibly being TRBD1 or TRBD2 (5 bases each). Per germline, CDR1 MGHRA and CDR2 YSYEKL. The CDR3 loop spans 15 amino acids. V was pared by 4 bases and J by 4 bases, with 15 bases between. The CDR3 spells CASSRKWDQADTQYF. For the CDR3, the DNA is TGCGCCAGCAGCCGTAAATGGGACCAGGCAGATACGCAGTATTTT.